A selection of T cell receptor beta chains follows, all from one sample in a study of CD8+CD57+ T cells in acquired aplastic anemia. TCRdb reprocessed the reads with MiXCR, giving one entry per CDR3 protein. The sample has around 200,000 distinct CDR3 sequences; 60% to 65% are singletons. Sequencing was done on a sample of sorted CD4+, CD8+, or CD8+CD57+ T cells (not recorded which) from PBMCs. The receptors here all came from a human donor in good health. CDR3s leave out the opening cysteine and the closing phenylalanine or tryptophan. Clone size is given for some rows only: seen once, a few or many times, or a class if the clone is expanded.

TRBV12-3/TRBV12-4,11,-,ASRVGPRDEQF
TRBV12-3/TRBV12-4,12,-,ASWFGEGSYGYT
TRBV4-2,12,many,ASSPGLAGFEQY
TRBV24-1,12,-,ATIVTPMNTEAF
TRBV6-5,12,-,AISTGLAKNIQY
TRBV9,9,-,ASSVGGRQY
TRBV5-4,16,-,ASSTPGPTRSGANVLT
TRBV7-9,13,many,ASSLGQGGSYEQY
TRBV29-1,12,-,SVEPGTSTDTQY
TRBV10-1,11,-,ASGPSTLYVQY
TRBV13,13,many,ASSSADRGVHEQY
TRBV19,11,many,ATQGRWRGGYT
TRBV12-3/TRBV12-4,15,once,ASTPLPTGGPFNEQF
TRBV9,13,-,ASSYSGGSGNTIY
TRBV7-8,14,-,ASSLLHPVNGNTIY
TRBV7-6,13,-,ASSLSGGWNTEAF
TRBV15,12,few,ATSRDRGDTEAF
TRBV27,13,-,ASSFILGASNEQF
TRBV27,12,few,ASSLGGAPNEAF
TRBV7-2,9,-,ASEGAAGYT
TRBV6-1,12,many,ASSADRVLSPLH
TRBV6-5,11,many,ASSSGEGQPQH
TRBV7-9,12,-,ASRTSGRANEQF
TRBV7-2,14,-,ASSLDGGLVASPLH
TRBV9,13,once,ASSTSGISGNTIY
TRBV12-3/TRBV12-4,14,-,ASSGPWSGRDNEQF
TRBV10-2,11,-,ASSRGQGAEAF
TRBV20-1,15,many,SARDQIRREGTDTQY
TRBV7-9,12,few,ASSRGQGPNEQY
TRBV20-1,13,-,SARVGQGNTGELF
TRBV20-1,12,-,SAHTTASNYGYT
TRBV7-9,13,many,ASSNGQGDFYEQY
TRBV2,11,-,ASRSTVQETQY
TRBV7-2,16,-,ASSGRGPAGGKSYGQY
TRBV4-1,13,many,ASSQEARGAYEQY
TRBV7-8,12,-,ASSPAGSQDTQY
TRBV10-3,13,-,AISEQIGTGAEAF
TRBV20-1,9,-,SGAGESEQY
TRBV2,12,-,ASSDLAGLETQY
TRBV20-1,12,-,SATYDRGPETQY
TRBV19,9,-,ASSPSGPQY
TRBV29-1,11,-,SVGTGGTKGIT
TRBV19,14,many,ATSHGQARAYYGYT
TRBV5-1,14,-,ASSRGQLDYNSPLH
TRBV2,11,-,ASRAETNFGYT
TRBV18,11,few,ASSRDGNTEAF
TRBV6-2/TRBV6-3,10,many,ASTGRDYGYT
TRBV7-3,15,-,ASSSLAGGDNTGELF
TRBV5-6,12,-,ASSSSGGSYEQY
TRBV7-8,12,-,ASSRGPNTDTQY
TRBV6-6,10,many,GVGGPQTEAF
TRBV7-9,13,-,ASRRTGGKVGELF